These 21 T cell receptor beta chains were all obtained from the same sample, sequenced in a study of cytomegalovirus exposure and HLA in healthy donors listed by TCRdb under 2017. Libraries were constructed by the immunoSEQ multiplex PCR assay. For the multiplex PCR, a mixture combining 60 forward primers for TCR Vbeta segments and 13 reverse primers for TCR Jbeta segments was used. The clones in this table, taken by TCRdb from immuneACCESS, are in-frame only. Not every clone is retained; where verified, under half of the shortfall comes from an unresolved V gene, and the cause of the rest is unknown. The sample records roughly 150,000 clones, 65% to 90% of which are singletons. The ten most abundant clones make up under 8.5% of the sample. Sequences were obtained from PBMCs. These receptors originate from a woman in her fifties or sixties in good health and CMV-seropositive.

The gene calls are TRBV19 and TRBJ1-5, with D unclear. Germline values: CDR1 LNHDA, CDR2 SQIVND (reference sequence). The CDR3 has 13 residues. The V end was cut by 4 bases, the J end by 2 bases, with 6 bases between. The CDR3 sequence: CASSTRGNQPQHF. Written as DNA, the CDR3 is TGTGCCAGTAGTACGAGGGGCAATCAGCCCCAGCATTTT. Complete variable domain (other parts from reference TRBV19 and TRBJ1-5): DGGITQSPKYLFRKEGQNVTLSCEQNLNHDAMYWYRQDPGQGLRLIYYSQIVNDFQKGDIAEGYSVSREKKESFPLTVTSAQKNPTAFYLCASSTRGNQPQHFGDGTRLSIL.

This clone was found a few times. The chain links TRBV2 to TRBJ1-5, with D tentatively TRBD1 (6 bases). Between the trimmed V and J ends, which lost 2 bases and 5 bases, there was a span of 22 bases. CDR1 and CDR2 (germline): SNHLY, FYNNEI. The CDR3 is made up of 18 amino acids. CDR3: CASSERLDRPRNHQPQHF. CDR3 coding DNA: TGTGCCAGCAGTGAACGGTTAGACAGGCCGAGAAACCATCAGCCCCAGCATTTT. Based on the CDR3 plus reference TRBV2 and TRBJ1-5, the full variable domain is EPEVTQTPSHQVTQMGQEVILRCVPISNHLYFYWYRQILGQKVEFLVSFYNNEISEKSEIFDDQFSVERPDGSNFTLKIRSTKLEDSAMYFCASSERLDRPRNHQPQHFGDGTRLSIL.

This chain links TRBV9 with TRBJ2-7, with 8 bases lining up with TRBD2. CDR3 length: 14 residues. Unmatched junction bases numbered 2, after V lost 3 bases and J lost 0 bases. From germline, CDR1 is SGDLS and CDR2 YYNGEE. The CDR3 sequence is CASSAGLGSYEQYF. The DNA of the CDR3 is TGTGCCAGCAGCGCGGGACTAGGCTCCTACGAGCAGTACTTC.

The gene calls are TRBV5-5 and TRBJ1-4; D gene ambiguous. This CDR3 contains 14 residues. V gave up 0 bases and J gave up 4 bases, with 7 bases separating them. CDR1 and CDR2 (germline): SGHKS, YYEKEE (reference sequence). Here the CDR3 DNA reads TGTGCCAGCAGCTTGGACAGCTTTAATGAAAAACTGTTTTTT. The encoded protein is CASSLDSFNEKLFF.

The chain carries TRBV19 and TRBJ1-2, with TRBD1 identical over 12 bases. The CDR3 is 15 residues long. Germline V gives CDR1 LNHDA, CDR2 SQIVND (reference sequence). The ends lost 5 bases at V and 8 bases at J; junction bases unmatched: 9. The CDR3 loop reads CASSWEGQGAGGYTF. CDR3 nucleotide sequence: TGTGCCAGTAGTTGGGAGGGACAGGGGGCCGGAGGCTACACCTTC.

The rearrangement links TRBV5-6 to TRBJ1-2, with 7 bases fitting TRBD1. From germline, CDR1 is SGHDT and CDR2 YYEEEE. The J segment lost 7 bases and the V segment lost 0 bases, leaving 6 bases of the junction unmatched. This CDR3 is 14 amino acids long. CDR3 amino acids: CASSLEEGAGGYTF. In DNA, the CDR3 is TGTGCCAGCAGCTTGGAAGAGGGGGCTGGTGGCTACACCTTC.

The V gene is TRBV21-1, the J gene TRBJ1-3; TRBD1 is taken as the D call from the table, unchecked against the DNA. TRBV21-1 is described as a pseudogene. The CDR3 loop spans 16 amino acids. Here the CDR3 reads CASSREGTSSGNTIYF. The CDR3 DNA is TGTGCCAGCAGCAGGGAAGGGACAAGCTCTGGAAACACCATATATTTT.

This chain joins TRBV19 and TRBJ2-1; 10 bases fit TRBD2. Germline V CDR1 and CDR2: LNHDA, SQIVND (reference sequence). There are 16 residues in the CDR3. With V trimmed by 2 bases and J by 3 bases, 4 bases remained unmatched. The CDR3 is CASSILLAGGYNEQFF. For the CDR3, the DNA is TGTGCCAGTAGTATATTGTTAGCGGGGGGCTACAATGAGCAGTTCTTC. Supplemented by reference TRBV19 and TRBJ2-1, the full variable domain reads DGGITQSPKYLFRKEGQNVTLSCEQNLNHDAMYWYRQDPGQGLRLIYYSQIVNDFQKGDIAEGYSVSREKKESFPLTVTSAQKNPTAFYLCASSILLAGGYNEQFFGPGTRLTVL.

The V gene is TRBV29-1, the J gene TRBJ1-5, with D maybe TRBD1 (5 bases). The CDR3 has 19 residues. V was trimmed by 3 bases and J by 0 bases, leaving 24 bases between them. CDR1 is SQVTM, CDR2 ANQGSEA, per germline. CDR3 bases: TGCAGCGTTGAGGCCGCTCGTGCACAGGAGAGATATAGCAATCAGCCCCAGCATTTT. The encoded protein is CSVEAARAQERYSNQPQHF.

This chain uses TRBV5-8 with TRBJ1-6; 7 bases are shared with TRBD1. The V segment lost 4 bases and the J segment 8 bases; nucleotides outside the gene matches: 6. The CDR3 extends over 14 amino acids. Germline CDR1 is SGHTS and CDR2 is YDEGEE. The CDR3 DNA sequence: TGTGCCAGCAGCCTAGGGGGCAGGCATTCACCCCTCCACTTT. It translates to CASSLGGRHSPLHF.

The rearrangement joins TRBV15 to TRBJ1-2; D perhaps matches TRBD1 (6 bases). There are 15 residues in the CDR3. The V gene lost 2 bases and the J gene lost 9 bases, with 19 bases spanning the gap. Germline V CDR1 and CDR2: LNHNV, YYDKDF (reference sequence). The DNA of the CDR3 is TGTGCCACCAGCAGATCCGTTGGACAGCCGAACAGCTACACCTTC. Protein: CATSRSVGQPNSYTF.

The chain recombines TRBV7-9 with TRBJ2-7, with D possibly being TRBD1 (5 bases). There are 13 residues in the CDR3. V lost 5 bases and J lost 3, with 11 bases in between. Germline lookup yields CDR1 SEHNR and CDR2 FQNEAQ (reference sequence). The CDR3 here is CASSHRQFYEQYF. In DNA, the CDR3 is TGTGCCAGCAGCCACAGACAGTTCTACGAGCAGTACTTC.

The chain combines TRBV7-9 with TRBJ1-5; possibly TRBD1 for D (5 bases). The CDR3 has 18 amino acids. Germline CDR1 and CDR2: SEHNR and FQNEAQ (reference sequence). With 1 base removed from V and 3 bases from J, the gap between germline ends came to 19 bases. Here the CDR3 DNA reads TGTGCCAGCAGCTTAGGGGCAACCGGGACTCCCTTCAATCAGCCCCAGCATTTT. Its translation: CASSLGATGTPFNQPQHF. The full variable domain, its missing parts supplied by reference TRBV7-9 and TRBJ1-5, is DTGVSQNPRHKITKRGQNVTFRCDPISEHNRLYWYRQTLGQGPEFLTYFQNEAQLEKSRLLSDRFSAERPKGSFSTLEIQRTEQGDSAMYLCASSLGATGTPFNQPQHFGDGTRLSIL.

V usage is TRBV29-1 and J usage is TRBJ1-1; the D gene is possibly TRBD1 (5 bases). This CDR3 region has 13 residues. V gave up 6 bases and J gave up 11 bases, with 22 bases separating them. The germline V gene has CDR1 SQVTM and CDR2 ANQGSEA. DNA of the CDR3: TGCAGCGTCCTCCCCGATGGGGGGGATGGGGCTTTCTTT. Translated: CSVLPDGGDGAFF.

The chain recombines TRBV11-2 with TRBJ2-7; TRBD1 aligns across 8 bases. The CDR3 spans 18 residues. V was clipped by 2 bases and J by 5 bases; unmatched bases: 17. The V gene's germline CDR1 is SGHAT and CDR2 FQNNGV. The CDR3, as DNA: TGTGCCAGCAGCTTATCCCTCGGGGTAGGACAGGGCAATAACGAGCAGTACTTC. It translates to CASSLSLGVGQGNNEQYF.

This clone was found a few times. The CDR3 loop is CAWSVVGGVLNEQFF. The CDR3 DNA is TGTGCCTGGAGTGTAGTGGGGGGGGTTCTCAATGAGCAGTTCTTC. J is TRBJ2-1 and V is TRBV30; 7 bases are a match to TRBD2. The CDR3 contains 15 residues. J lost 6 bases, V lost 0 bases, and 8 bases had no gene match. Germline V CDR1 and CDR2: GTSNPN, SVGIG (reference sequence).

The rearrangement joins TRBV30 to TRBJ1-2, with D hard to call. Germline CDR1 reads GTSNPN; CDR2 reads SVGIG (reference sequence). The CDR3 runs to 12 residues. V was cut by 5 bases and J by 0 bases, with 7 bases left in between. The CDR3 protein is CAWGLSNYGYTF. Here the CDR3 DNA reads TGTGCCTGGGGGCTCTCTAACTATGGCTACACCTTC.

The chain couples TRBV7-2 to TRBJ2-1, with 9 bases that match TRBD2. This CDR3 has 15 amino acids. The junction had 9 bases not matched to a gene; V was cut back by 5 bases and J by 7 bases. Germline CDR1 and CDR2: SGHTA and FQGNSA. In DNA, the CDR3 is TGTGCCAGCAGCCCCAGCGGGGGGTCGGGGAATGAGCAGTTCTTC. Amino acids: CASSPSGGSGNEQFF.

The V gene is TRBV6-6, the J gene TRBJ1-1; a weak D match, TRBD1 (6 bases). The CDR3 covers 12 residues. Trimming removed 7 bases from V and 8 bases from J, with 14 bases in between. Germline V gene data show CDR1 as MNHNY and CDR2 as SVGAGI (reference sequence). The CDR3 nucleotides are TGTGCCAGCAACGAACAGGGCAAGGAAGCTTTCTTT. Protein sequence: CASNEQGKEAFF.

The chain combines TRBV7-9 with TRBJ2-6; 7 positions agree with TRBD1. V was pared by 4 bases and J by 2 bases, with 11 bases of the junction left unmatched. The germline gives CDR1 SEHNR, CDR2 FQNEAQ (reference sequence). The CDR3 runs to 18 residues. DNA for the CDR3: TGTGCCAGCAGCTCACAATCCCGAGGGGGCACTGGGGCCAACGTCCTGACTTTC. Protein product: CASSSQSRGGTGANVLTF. Looking up the rest from reference TRBV7-9 and TRBJ2-6 gives the full variable domain: DTGVSQNPRHKITKRGQNVTFRCDPISEHNRLYWYRQTLGQGPEFLTYFQNEAQLEKSRLLSDRFSAERPKGSFSTLEIQRTEQGDSAMYLCASSSQSRGGTGANVLTFGAGSRLTVL.

The rearrangement links TRBV29-1 to TRBJ2-1, with 11 bases fitting TRBD2. Germline lookup yields CDR1 SQVTM and CDR2 ANQGSEA. V lost 6 bases and J lost 6; bases outside the gene matches: 10. This CDR3 contains 15 residues. The CDR3 region is CSVPISLAGGNEQFF. The CDR3 DNA reads TGCAGCGTCCCTATTAGCCTAGCGGGGGGCAATGAGCAGTTCTTC.